These 13 T cell receptor delta chains share one sample of origin, sequenced in a study of γδ T cells in repeated Plasmodium falciparum infection listed by TCRdb under 2021. Receptor amplification or capture employed multiplex PCR. Sequencing used an Illumina MiSeq. TCRdb reprocessed the public reads with the caller CATT; rows with the same DNA were merged afterwards. The sample contains 75,000 to 100,000 delta-chain clones, 1.4% of them found a single time. 8.5% to 10% of the sample comes from the top ten. For bulk TCR repertoire analysis, Vgamma9/Vdelta2+ and Vdelta2-negative gammadelta T cell populations were isolated by flow sorting from peripheral blood mononuclear cells. What was sequenced was gamma-delta T cells from blood. These receptors were collected from a pool of human donors (malaria-infected and uninfected, not separated).

This clone appeared many times. The chain uses TRDV1 and TRDJ1; TRDD3 might be the D (6 bases). The ends were cut back, 1 base at V and 0 bases at J, with 27 bases in the middle. The CDR3 length is 21 residues. In germline, CDR1 is TSWWSYY, CDR2 QGS. The CDR3 nucleotides are TGTGCTCTTGGGGAACGCTACGAGGTCAATTCTGGGGCTGAGTACACCGATAAACTCATCTTT. This encodes CALGERYEVNSGAEYTDKLIF.

On this clone: This likely came from a read error, as a far larger clone is one base away. In the same sample, other DNA sequences code for this CDR3. The chain carries TRDV1 and TRDJ1, with 9 bases lining up with TRDD3. Germline-derived CDR1 and CDR2 are TSWWSYY and QGS. The CDR3 spans 14 residues. CDR3 DNA sequence: TGTGCTCTTGGAGAACACCTGGGGGATTCGGTGCTCATCTTT. Amino acid sequence: CALGEHLGDSVLIF.

The table lists this clone with many counts. The gene calls are TRDV2 and TRDJ1, with D possibly TRDD3 on 6 matching bases. Per germline, CDR1 GEAIGNYY and CDR2 EKD. This CDR3 comprises 17 residues. Trimming stripped 3 bases from V and 1 base from J, with 20 bases between. The DNA of the CDR3 is TGTGCCTGTGACCGACTCGGGGATCCCCCAGGCACCGATAAACTCATCTTT. Its protein product is CACDRLGDPPGTDKLIF.

As to this clone: The protein that TCRdb holds for this DNA derives from a much larger clone and differs from the translated DNA at residue 7, which likely indicates a read error; the protein shown here is translated from the DNA. The chain has TRDV1 and TRDJ1; D gene uncertain. Since TCRdb gives no J gene, matching the DNA to germline was used here to assign it. The ends were cut back, 4 bases at V and 0 bases at J, with 12 bases in the middle. This CDR3 comprises 15 residues. Germline V gives CDR1 TSWWSYY, CDR2 QGS. CDR3 residues: CALGGSSLNTDKLIF. The CDR3 DNA is TGTGCTCTTGGGGGCTCCTCCCTCAACACCGATAAACTCATCTTT.

With respect to this clone: The mismatch at residue 16 between this DNA's translation and the TCRdb protein of a much larger clone likely reflects a read error; the protein shown is translated from the DNA. The rearrangement joins TRDV2 to TRDJ3; 9 positions agree with TRDD3. TCRdb records no J gene; here it was assigned by comparing the DNA to germline. Germline V CDR1 and CDR2: GEAIGNYY, EKD. The CDR3 has 22 residues. In nucleotides, the CDR3 is TGTGCCTGTGACGCAGGGACCGTTACTGGGGGACGCCCAGCCTGGGGCACCCGACAGATGTTTTTC. The encoded protein is CACDAGTVTGGRPAWGTRQMFF.

This clone was seen a handful of times. The translation of this DNA and the TCRdb protein of a much larger clone differ at residue 5, probably owing to a read error; the protein shown here is translated from the DNA. This chain uses TRDV1 with TRDJ1, with TRDD3 as a possible D gene (6 bases). TCRdb lists no J gene, so it was determined here by aligning the DNA to germline. V dropped 4 bases and J dropped 0 bases, with 24 bases sitting between them. The CDR3 has 19 residues. Germline V gene sequence: CDR1 TSWWSYY, CDR2 QGS. DNA for the CDR3: TGTGCTCTTGGGGCTGCGATACGTAAAACCAACCCGTACACCGATAAACTCATCTTT. It translates to CALGAAIRKTNPYTDKLIF.

In the case of this clone: A read error is likely here: a far larger clone is one base away. This sample also contains other DNA sequences that code for the same CDR3. The chain has TRDV2 and TRDJ3; D is perhaps TRDD2 (6 bases). TCRdb carries no J gene annotation; the J gene was assigned here by matching the DNA with germline. The germline V gene has CDR1 GEAIGNYY and CDR2 EKD. The CDR3 spans 24 residues. Trimming left V 0 bases short and J 0 bases short, with 29 bases between. CDR3: CACDTGLPQNTGTRLSWDTRQMFF. Here the CDR3 DNA reads TGTGCCTGTGACACCGGTCTTCCTCAAAATACCGGGACCAGACTCTCCTGGGACACCCGACAGATGTTTTTC.

This clone turned up a few times. This sequence is one base from a far larger clone and is likely a read error. This sample includes further DNA sequences coding for the same CDR3. The V gene is TRDV3, the J gene TRDJ1; TRDD3 agrees at 9 bases. The J gene is not listed in TCRdb, so it was assigned here from a DNA match to germline. CDR3 length: 16 amino acids. From germline, CDR1 is TVYSNPD and CDR2 GDNSRS (reference sequence). The CDR3 is CASGYETGGKSRKLIF. The CDR3 DNA follows: TGCGCCTCCGGATACGAAACTGGGGGAAAAAGTCGTAAACTCATCTTT.

This clone was picked up a small number of times. This probably arose from a read error, given a far larger clone one base away. Other DNA sequences of this sample code for an identical CDR3. The chain has TRDV2 and TRDJ1, with TRDD3 matching 8 bases. The J gene was not available in TCRdb and was assigned here by matching the DNA to germline segments. The V gene's germline CDR1 is GEAIGNYY and CDR2 EKD. There are 15 residues in the CDR3. The CDR3 region has the DNA TGTGCCTGTGACGGGGCTGGGGGACACACCGACAAACTCATCTTT. Residues: CACDGAGGHTDKLIF.

This clone was seen only a few times. The protein recorded in TCRdb matches a much larger clone and deviates from this DNA's translation at residue 10, suggesting a read error; the protein here is obtained by translating the DNA. The J gene has no call, while the V gene is TRDV1; the D call TRDD3 from the table was never checked on the DNA. CDR1 TSWWSYY and CDR2 QGS come from the germline V gene. The CDR3 totals 24 residues. The CDR3 spells CALGERDSLDHLLGDTVNTDKLIF. The CDR3 coding sequence is TGTGCTCTTGGGGAACGGGACTCCCTAGATCATTTACTGGGGGATACGGTGAACACCGATAAACTTATCTTT.

This clone was observed a handful of times. For this DNA, TCRdb reports the protein of a much larger clone, which diverges at residue 10, most likely from a read error; the protein presented here is translated directly from the DNA. V gene TRDV1 combines with J gene TRDJ1; possibly TRDD3 for D (5 bases). The J gene was missing in TCRdb and was found by matching the end of the DNA to germline. Trimming removed 1 base at V and 4 bases at J, with 13 bases between. The germline CDR1 and CDR2 sequences are TSWWSYY and QGS. CDR3 length: 15 amino acids. The CDR3 DNA follows: TGTGCTCTTGGGGAACCACCGGGGTGGGGCGATAAACTCATCTTT. This sequence encodes CALGEPPGWGDKLIF.

As regards this clone: This DNA's translation differs at residue 8 from TCRdb's protein, which comes from a much larger clone; a read error is likely, and the protein shown is translated from the DNA. Other DNA sequences from this sample encode an identical CDR3 as well. This chain links TRDV3 with TRDJ1; a weak D match, TRDD3 (6 bases). Trimming removed 5 bases from V and 5 bases from J, with 27 bases in between. This CDR3 comprises 16 residues. Germline V lookup: CDR1 TVYSNPD, CDR2 GDNSRS (reference sequence). The DNA for the CDR3 is TGTGCCGTTTTTGGACTTCGGGTGGATACCCTTGATAAACTCATCTTT. Protein sequence: CAVFGLRVDTLDKLIF.

This clone was seen repeatedly, ten times or more. The chain links TRDV2 to TRDJ3, with D hard to call. V lost 1 base, J lost 5 bases, and 14 bases lay in between. CDR3 length: 17 residues. The germline V gene has CDR1 GEAIGNYY and CDR2 EKD. The CDR3 region has the DNA TGTGCCTGTGACACGATCACTGCGGAAAGGGACACCCGACAGATGTTTTTC. This gives the protein CACDTITAERDTRQMFF.